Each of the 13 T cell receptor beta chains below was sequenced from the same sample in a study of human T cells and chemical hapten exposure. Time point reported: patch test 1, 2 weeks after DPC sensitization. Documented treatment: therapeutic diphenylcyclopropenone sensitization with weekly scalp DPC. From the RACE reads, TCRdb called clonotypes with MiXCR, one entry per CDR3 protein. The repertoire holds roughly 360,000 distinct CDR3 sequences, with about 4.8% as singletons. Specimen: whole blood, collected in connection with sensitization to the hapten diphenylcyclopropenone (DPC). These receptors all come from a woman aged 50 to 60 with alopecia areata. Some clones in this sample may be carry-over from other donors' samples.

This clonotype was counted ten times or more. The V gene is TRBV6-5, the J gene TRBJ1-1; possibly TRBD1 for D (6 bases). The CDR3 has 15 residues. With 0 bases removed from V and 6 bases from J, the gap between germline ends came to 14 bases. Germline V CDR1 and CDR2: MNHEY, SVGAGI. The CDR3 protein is CASSYSQGLLPEAFF. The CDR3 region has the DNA TGTGCCAGCAGTTACTCTCAGGGGTTGCTTCCTGAAGCTTTCTTT.

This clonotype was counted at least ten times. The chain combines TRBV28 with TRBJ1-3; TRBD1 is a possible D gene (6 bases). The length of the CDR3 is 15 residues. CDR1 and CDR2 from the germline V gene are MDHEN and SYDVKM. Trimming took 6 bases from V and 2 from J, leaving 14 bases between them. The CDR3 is CASRPGDPPGNTIYF. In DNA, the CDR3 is TGTGCCAGCAGGCCAGGGGATCCCCCTGGAAACACCATATATTTT. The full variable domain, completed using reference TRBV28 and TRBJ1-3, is DVKVTQSSRYLVKRTGEKVFLECVQDMDHENMFWYRQDPGLGLRLIYFSYDVKMKEKGDIPEGYSVSREKKERFSLILESASTNQTSMYLCASRPGDPPGNTIYFGEGSWLTVV.

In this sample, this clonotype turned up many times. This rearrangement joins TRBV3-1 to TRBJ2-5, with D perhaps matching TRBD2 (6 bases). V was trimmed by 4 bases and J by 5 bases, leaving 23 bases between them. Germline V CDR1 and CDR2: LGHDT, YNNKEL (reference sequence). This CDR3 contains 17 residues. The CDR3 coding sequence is TGTGCCAGCAGCCTCCTAGTAGCGGAAAAATCGGAGGAGACCCAGTACTTC. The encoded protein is CASSLLVAEKSEETQYF.

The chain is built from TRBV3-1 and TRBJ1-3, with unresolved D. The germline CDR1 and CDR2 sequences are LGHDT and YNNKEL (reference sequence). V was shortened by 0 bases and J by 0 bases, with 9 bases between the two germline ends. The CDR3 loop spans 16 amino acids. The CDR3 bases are TGTGCCAGCAGCCAAGAAAGGACCCTCTCTGGAAACACCATATATTTT. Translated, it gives CASSQERTLSGNTIYF.

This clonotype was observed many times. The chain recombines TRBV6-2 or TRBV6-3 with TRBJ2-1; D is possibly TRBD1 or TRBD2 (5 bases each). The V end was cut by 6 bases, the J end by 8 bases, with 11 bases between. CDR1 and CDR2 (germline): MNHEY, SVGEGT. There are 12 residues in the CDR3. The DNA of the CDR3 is TGTGCCAGCAGCCTTTCGGGACATGAGCAGTTCTTC. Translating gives CASSLSGHEQFF.

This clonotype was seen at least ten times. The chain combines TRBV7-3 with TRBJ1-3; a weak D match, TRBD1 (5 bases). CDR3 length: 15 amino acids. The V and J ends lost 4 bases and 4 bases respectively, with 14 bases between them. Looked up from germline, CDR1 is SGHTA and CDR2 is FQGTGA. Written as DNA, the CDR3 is TGTGCCAGCAGCTCGCAGGGAACGGGAGGAAACACCATATATTTT. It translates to CASSSQGTGGNTIYF.

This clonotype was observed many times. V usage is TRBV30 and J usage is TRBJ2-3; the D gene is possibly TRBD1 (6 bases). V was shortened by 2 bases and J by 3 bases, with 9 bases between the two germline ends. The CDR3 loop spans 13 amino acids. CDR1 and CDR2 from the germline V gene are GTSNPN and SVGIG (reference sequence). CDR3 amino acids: CAWSSGETDTQYF. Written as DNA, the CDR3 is TGTGCCTGGAGTTCAGGGGAGACAGATACGCAGTATTTT.

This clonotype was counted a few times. Here the CDR3 DNA reads TGTGCCAGCAGCCGGGAGTCGGAAAATACCCACTACGAGCAGTACTTC. Its translation: CASSRESENTHYEQYF. V and J are TRBV5-4 and TRBJ2-7; tentative D call: TRBD2 (6 bases). Germline V gene data show CDR1 as SGHNT and CDR2 as YYREEE (reference sequence). V shed 4 bases and J shed 3 bases, with 20 bases lying between them. The CDR3 sequence is 16 residues long. The full variable domain, with the rest looked up from reference TRBV5-4 and TRBJ2-7, is ETGVTQSPTHLIKTRGQQVTLRCSSQSGHNTVSWYQQALGQGPQFIFQYYREEENGRGNFPPRFSGLQFPNYSSELNVNALELDDSALYLCASSRESENTHYEQYFGPGTRLTVT.

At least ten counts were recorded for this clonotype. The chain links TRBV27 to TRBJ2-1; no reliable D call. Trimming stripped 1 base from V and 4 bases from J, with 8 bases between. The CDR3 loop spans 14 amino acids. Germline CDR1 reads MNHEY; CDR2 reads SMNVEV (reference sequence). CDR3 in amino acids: CASSLYSMYNEQFF. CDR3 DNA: TGTGCCAGCAGTTTATACAGCATGTACAATGAGCAGTTCTTC.

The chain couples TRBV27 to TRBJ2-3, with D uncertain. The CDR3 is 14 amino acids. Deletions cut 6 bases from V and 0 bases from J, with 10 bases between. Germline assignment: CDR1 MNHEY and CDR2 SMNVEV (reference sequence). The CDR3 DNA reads TGTGCCAGCAGGAGTTTGGGGAGCACAGATACGCAGTATTTT. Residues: CASRSLGSTDTQYF.

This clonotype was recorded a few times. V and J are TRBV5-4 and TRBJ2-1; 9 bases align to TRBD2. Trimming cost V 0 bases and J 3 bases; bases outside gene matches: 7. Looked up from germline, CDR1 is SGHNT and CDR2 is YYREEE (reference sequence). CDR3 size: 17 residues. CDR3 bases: TGTGCCAGCAGCTTGGGTGCTAGCGGGACAAACTACAATGAGCAGTTCTTC. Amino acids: CASSLGASGTNYNEQFF.

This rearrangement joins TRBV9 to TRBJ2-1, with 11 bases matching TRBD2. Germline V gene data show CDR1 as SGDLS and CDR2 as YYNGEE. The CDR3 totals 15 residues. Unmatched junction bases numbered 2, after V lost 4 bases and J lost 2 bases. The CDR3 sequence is CASSKTSGTYNEQFF. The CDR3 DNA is TGTGCCAGCAGCAAGACTAGCGGGACCTACAATGAGCAGTTCTTC.

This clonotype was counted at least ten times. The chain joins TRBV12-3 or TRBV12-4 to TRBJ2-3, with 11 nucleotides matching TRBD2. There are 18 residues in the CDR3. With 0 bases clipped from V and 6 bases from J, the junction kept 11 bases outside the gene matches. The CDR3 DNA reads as TGTGCCAGCAGTTTAGCGACCCTAGCGGGAGGCGTAGGGGATACGCAGTATTTT. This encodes CASSLATLAGGVGDTQYF.